One and the same sample provided the 18 T cell receptor beta chains below, sequenced in a study of cytomegalovirus exposure and HLA in healthy donors. PCR used 60 Vbeta primers and 13 Jbeta primers. Clones were sequenced by immunoSEQ multiplex PCR, and TCRdb holds only the in-frame ones, with some missing. The sample lists about 110,000 clones; around 87% were seen once. Sequencing was done on a sample of PBMCs. The receptors originated from a man in his forties in good health and CMV-seronegative.

This clone was found a few times. This chain connects TRBV14 to TRBJ2-7, with no clear D. Germline lookup yields CDR1 SGHDN and CDR2 FVKESK. The CDR3 consists of 13 residues. V lost 4 bases and J 9 bases, leaving 16 bases between the germline ends. The CDR3 here is CASSRDERDGQYF. The CDR3 DNA sequence: TGTGCCAGCAGCCGAGATGAGAGAGATGGGCAGTACTTC.

The V call is TRBV29-1, the J call TRBJ1-2, with D possibly being TRBD1 (5 bases). The germline gives CDR1 SQVTM, CDR2 ANQGSEA. The CDR3 spans 12 residues. Trimming stripped 5 bases from V and 2 bases from J, with 9 bases between. DNA of the CDR3: TGCAGCGTTAGGGCAGGGAACTATGGCTACACCTTC. It specifies CSVRAGNYGYTF.

The chain combines TRBV5-1 with TRBJ2-7; the match to TRBD1 covers 7 bases. After removal of 4 bases from V and 2 bases from J, the junction contained 6 bases not matched to a gene. The CDR3 totals 14 residues. Germline V gene data show CDR1 as SGHRS and CDR2 as YFSETQ. CDR3 sequence: CASSDEDRPYEQYF. In DNA form, the CDR3 reads TGCGCCAGCAGCGACGAGGACAGGCCCTACGAGCAGTACTTC. The full variable domain, with the rest looked up from reference TRBV5-1 and TRBJ2-7, is KAGVTQTPRYLIKTRGQQVTLSCSPISGHRSVSWYQQTPGQGLQFLFEYFSETQRNKGNFPGRFSGRQFSNSRSEMNVSTLELGDSALYLCASSDEDRPYEQYFGPGTRLTVT.

The J gene is TRBJ1-2, the V gene TRBV6-6, with D maybe TRBD1 (5 bases). Trimming took off 5 bases at V and 8 bases at J, with 18 bases between the two ends. Germline CDR1 MNHNY, CDR2 SVGAGI (reference sequence). The CDR3 spans 14 residues. DNA for the CDR3: TGTGCCAGCAGTCCCCCTCGGTCAGGGCTGGGCTACACCTTC. Translating it yields CASSPPRSGLGYTF.

This clone has only one observation. The chain links TRBV28 to TRBJ2-7; 9 bases are shared with TRBD2. Germline V gene sequence: CDR1 MDHEN, CDR2 SYDVKM. Losses at the gene ends were 7 bases for V and 1 base for J; bases not matched to a gene: 5. This CDR3 region has 14 residues. CDR3 residues: CASTLSGGSYEQYF. DNA for the CDR3: TGTGCCAGCACTCTTAGCGGGGGTTCCTACGAGCAGTACTTC.

V gene TRBV5-1 combines with J gene TRBJ1-1, with D hard to call. Germline V lookup: CDR1 SGHRS, CDR2 YFSETQ. V lost 4 bases, J lost 1 base, and 11 bases lay in between. The CDR3 spans 14 residues. CDR3 residues: CASSRFSGNTEAFF. CDR3 DNA sequence: TGCGCCAGCAGCAGGTTTTCGGGGAACACTGAAGCTTTCTTT.

The genes are TRBV4-3 and TRBJ2-5, with TRBD2 identical over 8 bases. V shed 0 bases, J shed 5 bases, and the junction held 8 bases outside the gene matches. The CDR3 is made up of 16 amino acids. From germline, CDR1 is LGHNA and CDR2 YSLEER. CDR3: CASSQDGSGGLETQYF. The CDR3 DNA reads as TGCGCCAGCAGCCAAGATGGGTCGGGGGGGCTGGAGACCCAGTACTTC.

The J gene is TRBJ1-1, the V gene TRBV4-2; D is unresolved. The germline gives CDR1 LGHNA, CDR2 YNFKEQ. V lost 0 bases and J lost 1, with 6 bases in between. The CDR3 totals 14 residues. CDR3 protein: CASSQDWQNTEAFF. In DNA form, the CDR3 reads TGTGCCAGCAGCCAAGATTGGCAGAACACTGAAGCTTTCTTT.

CDR3 in amino acids: CASSFAQVNTGELFF. The CDR3 DNA follows: TGTGCCAGCAGCTTTGCACAGGTGAACACCGGGGAGCTGTTTTTT. The chain is built from TRBV7-8 and TRBJ2-2; D possibly corresponds to TRBD1 (5 bases). The V gene's germline CDR1 is SGHVS and CDR2 FQNEAQ. The CDR3 runs 15 residues. Trimming removed 3 bases at V and 1 base at J, with 9 bases between.

This chain connects TRBV29-1 to TRBJ2-1; D might be TRBD1 (6 bases). The ends were cut back, 7 bases at V and 4 bases at J, with 11 bases in the middle. The CDR3 length is 12 residues. Germline V lookup: CDR1 SQVTM, CDR2 ANQGSEA. The CDR3 sequence is CSARDNYNEQFF. Written as DNA, the CDR3 is TGCAGCGCTCGGGACAATTACAATGAGCAGTTCTTC.

This sequence joins TRBV4-1 and TRBJ2-3; maybe TRBD1 (6 bases). Germline lookup yields CDR1 MGHRA and CDR2 YSYEKL. V lost 4 bases and J lost 0, with 8 bases in between. The CDR3 is 14 amino acids. Written as DNA, the CDR3 is TGCGCCAGCAGCCCTGGGACAAGCACAGATACGCAGTATTTT. This sequence encodes CASSPGTSTDTQYF.

This rearrangement joins TRBV10-2 to TRBJ2-1, with unresolved D. The germline gives CDR1 WSHSY, CDR2 SAAADI. Trimming stripped 5 bases from V and 5 bases from J, with 7 bases between. The CDR3 totals 12 residues. CDR3 nucleotides: TGCGCCAGCAGTCGACTCGACAATGAGCAGTTCTTC. It yields the protein CASSRLDNEQFF.

This chain links TRBV6-1 with TRBJ1-4; 7 bases agree with TRBD1. The length of the CDR3 is 14 residues. The germline V gene encodes CDR1 MNHNS and CDR2 SASEGT. Unmatched junction bases numbered 6, after V lost 4 bases and J lost 7 bases. The CDR3 bases are TGTGCCAGCAGTGGATTCAGGGGGGCTGAAAAACTGTTTTTT. Encoded protein: CASSGFRGAEKLFF.

The chain carries TRBV5-4 and TRBJ1-1; tentatively, D is TRBD1 (6 bases). The V end was cut by 3 bases, the J end by 3 bases, with 9 bases between. The CDR3 runs to 13 residues. Germline CDR1 and CDR2: SGHNT and YYREEE (reference sequence). This CDR3 is CASSWTVYTEAFF. In DNA form, the CDR3 reads TGTGCCAGCAGCTGGACAGTTTACACTGAAGCTTTCTTT.

V usage is TRBV7-9 and J usage is TRBJ1-1; D is possibly TRBD1 (6 bases). The V end lost 3 bases, the J end lost 5 bases, and 10 bases lay between the germline ends. This CDR3 is 13 amino acids long. Germline lookup yields CDR1 SEHNR and CDR2 FQNEAQ (reference sequence). The CDR3 is CASSFQGGTEAFF. The CDR3 DNA reads TGTGCCAGCAGCTTTCAAGGGGGAACTGAAGCTTTCTTT.

The sample holds one count of this clone. The V gene is TRBV6-1, the J gene TRBJ2-5; TRBD1 is a possible D gene (6 bases). The germline V gene has CDR1 MNHNS and CDR2 SASEGT. V was pared by 7 bases and J by 0 bases, with 15 bases between. CDR3 length: 15 amino acids. CDR3 sequence: CASNPTTGNQETQYF. CDR3 in DNA: TGTGCCAGCAACCCAACTACAGGGAACCAAGAGACCCAGTACTTC.

On this clone itself: Additional DNA sequences in this sample encode the identical CDR3. This rearrangement joins TRBV6-5 to TRBJ1-4; TRBD1 aligns across 7 bases. The germline V gene has CDR1 MNHEY and CDR2 SVGAGI. The V segment lost 5 bases and the J segment 8 bases; nucleotides outside the gene matches: 5. CDR3 length: 13 amino acids. The CDR3, as DNA: TGTGCCAGCAGTCGCCAGGGGGGAGAAAAACTGTTTTTT. Amino acids: CASSRQGGEKLFF.

The rearrangement joins TRBV5-4 to TRBJ2-2, with 12 bases aligning to TRBD1. J was trimmed by 4 bases and V by 5 bases; bases with no gene match: 12. The length of the CDR3 is 18 residues. Germline V gene sequence: CDR1 SGHNT, CDR2 YYREEE (reference sequence). CDR3 DNA sequence: TGTGCCAGCAGGTTCTACCCCCGGGACAGGGGGCTCACCGGGGAGCTGTTTTTT. It translates to CASRFYPRDRGLTGELFF.